Presented here are 19 T cell receptor beta chains from one specimen sequenced in a study of vaccination and CD4 T cells after COVID-19. The treatment: roughly ten-day PBMC culture with coronavirus spike peptide pools or control peptides (ViraFEST assay). Their cognate antigens are unknown. Researchers used the Oncomine TCR Beta short-read assay to sequence DNA from cultured CD4+ T cells. TCRdb called the PCR reads again in MiXCR, with one record for every CDR3 protein. The sample lists around 15,000 distinct CDR3 sequences; around 70% were seen once. Sequenced input: CD4+ T cells from blood, cultured in vitro. The source is a human donor who had recovered from COVID-19.

The chain links TRBV27 to TRBJ2-5, with no clear D. V shed 3 bases and J shed 4 bases, with 12 bases lying between them. The CDR3 is 14 amino acids. Looked up from germline, CDR1 is MNHEY and CDR2 is SMNVEV (reference sequence). The CDR3 bases are TGTGCCAGCAGTTTTTCTAGGTGGGGAGAGACCCAGTACTTC. Its translation: CASSFSRWGETQYF.

This chain links TRBV6-4 with TRBJ2-3; TRBD2 matches 10 bases. Germline loops: CDR1 MRHNA, CDR2 SNTAGT. J was trimmed by 1 base and V by 5 bases; bases with no gene match: 6. The CDR3 is made up of 16 amino acids. In DNA, the CDR3 is TGTGCCAGCAGTTCTAGCGGGAGTTTCGGCACAGATACGCAGTATTTT. Protein product: CASSSSGSFGTDTQYF.

Only a few counts were recorded for this clonotype. One end of the junction does not line up with germline, which may come from a read error. The V call is TRBV7-6, the J call TRBJ2-4, with 7 bases aligning to TRBD2. The germline CDR1 and CDR2 sequences are SGHVS and FNYEAQ. This CDR3 is 15 amino acids long. The CDR3: CASSPYPGGQGIQYF. CDR3 sequence (DNA): TGTGCTAGCAGCCCTTACCCGGGAGGTCAGGGCATTCAGTACTTC.

This clonotype has just one count. J is TRBJ2-7 and V is TRBV10-1; TRBD2 agrees at 13 bases. CDR3 size: 15 residues. Germline V CDR1 and CDR2: WNHNN, SYGVQD (reference sequence). The ends lost 2 bases at V and 3 bases at J; junction bases unmatched: 1. The chain's CDR3 is CASSEGTSGNYEQYF. In nucleotides, the CDR3 is TGCGCCAGCAGTGAGGGGACTAGCGGGAACTACGAGCAGTACTTC.

The genes are TRBV5-1 and TRBJ2-7, with TRBD2 matching over 11 bases. CDR1 is SGHRS and CDR2 is YFSETQ in the germline V gene. This CDR3 has 16 residues. J was trimmed by 2 bases and V by 0 bases; bases with no gene match: 4. This CDR3 reads CASSLATSGSPYEQYF. The CDR3 DNA reads TGCGCCAGCAGCTTGGCCACTAGCGGGAGTCCCTACGAGCAGTACTTC.

CDR3 loop: CASATRWLAGSYEQYF. The DNA for the CDR3 is TGTGCCAGCGCTACGAGGTGGCTAGCGGGTTCCTACGAGCAGTACTTC. The J gene is TRBJ2-7, the V gene TRBV27; 8 bases are shared with TRBD2. The length of the CDR3 is 16 residues. After removal of 8 bases from V and 1 base from J, the junction contained 13 bases not matched to a gene. CDR1 MNHEY and CDR2 SMNVEV come from the germline V gene (reference sequence).

The CDR3 spells CSANMREGTQYF. The CDR3 bases are TGCAGTGCTAACATGCGTGAGGGTACGCAGTATTTT. V usage is TRBV20-1 and J usage is TRBJ2-3; a possible D gene is TRBD2 (5 bases). The CDR3 has 12 residues. Germline CDR1 is DFQATT and CDR2 is SNEGSKA (reference sequence). V was cut by 4 bases and J by 8 bases, with 13 bases left in between.

The gene calls are TRBV24-1 and TRBJ2-5; 7 positions match TRBD1. This CDR3 contains 13 residues. Germline V gives CDR1 KGHDR, CDR2 SFDVKD. V was clipped by 6 bases and J by 6 bases; unmatched bases: 6. DNA for the CDR3: TGTGCCACCAGTTTAGGGGGCAAACAGACCCAGTACTTC. Protein product: CATSLGGKQTQYF.

The chain combines TRBV28 with TRBJ1-5, with 7 bases that match TRBD1. Germline CDR1 and CDR2: MDHEN and SYDVKM. The CDR3 has 16 amino acids. The J segment lost 3 bases and the V segment lost 6 bases, leaving 11 bases of the junction unmatched. This CDR3 is CASRQEGAGDNQPQHF. Here the CDR3 DNA reads TGTGCCAGCAGGCAGGAGGGGGCAGGTGACAATCAGCCCCAGCATTTT.

This chain connects TRBV6-1 to TRBJ2-2; D uncertain. Trimming removed 6 bases at V and 1 base at J, with 6 bases between. The germline gives CDR1 MNHNS, CDR2 SASEGT. This CDR3 has 13 residues. As DNA, the CDR3 is TGTGCCAGCAGAACCGGGAACACCGGGGAGCTGTTTTTT. Protein product: CASRTGNTGELFF.

The rearrangement uses TRBV28 and TRBJ1-4; the D is unclear. This CDR3 is 14 amino acids long. Trimming pared 6 bases from V and 4 bases from J, leaving 12 bases between. Germline assignment: CDR1 MDHEN and CDR2 SYDVKM. DNA for the CDR3: TGTGCCAGCAGGGTAGGACGGCTTAATGAAAAACTGTTTTTT. Residues: CASRVGRLNEKLFF.

The rearrangement uses TRBV27 and TRBJ1-2, with unresolved D. Trimming stripped 0 bases from V and 2 bases from J, with 7 bases between. CDR3 size: 14 residues. Germline V gene lookup returns CDR1 MNHEY and CDR2 SMNVEV (reference sequence). The CDR3 bases are TGTGCCAGCAGTTTATCAGGGTTAAACTATGGCTACACCTTC. Its protein is CASSLSGLNYGYTF.

This chain links TRBV28 with TRBJ1-3; 7 bases agree with TRBD1. V dropped 7 bases and J dropped 3; count of bases not matched to a gene: 6. CDR3 length: 14 amino acids. Germline CDR1 reads MDHEN; CDR2 reads SYDVKM. This CDR3 is CASTPGQVGNTIYF. The CDR3 DNA is TGTGCCAGCACTCCCGGACAGGTTGGAAACACCATATATTTT.

The chain couples TRBV6-2 or TRBV6-3 to TRBJ1-2, with 11 bases aligning to TRBD1. The length of the CDR3 is 14 residues. The ends lost 5 bases at V and 7 bases at J; junction bases unmatched: 6. Germline V gives CDR1 MNHEY, CDR2 SVGEGT. This chain's CDR3 is CASSHGTGGIGYTF. CDR3 in DNA: TGTGCCAGCAGTCACGGGACAGGGGGTATTGGCTACACCTTC.

This chain connects TRBV7-2 to TRBJ2-5, with 8 bases that match TRBD1. The CDR3 contains 13 residues. Trimming took 4 bases from V and 4 from J; bases not matched to a gene: 2. Germline V gene lookup returns CDR1 SGHTA and CDR2 FQGNSA. The CDR3 reads CASSSDRGETQYF. CDR3 nucleotides: TGTGCCAGCAGCTCCGACAGGGGAGAGACCCAGTACTTC.

This clonotype was detected a few times. This chain joins TRBV6-1 and TRBJ2-2, with 11 bases lining up with TRBD1. J gave up 2 bases and V 5 bases, and 4 bases lay outside the gene matches. CDR3 length: 16 residues. Per the germline V gene, CDR1 is MNHNS and CDR2 is SASEGT. CDR3 sequence reads: CASSIGTGGNTGELFF. CDR3 bases: TGTGCCAGCAGTATAGGGACAGGGGGAAACACCGGGGAGCTGTTTTTT.

The genes are TRBV27 and TRBJ1-6; D unresolved. The germline CDR1 and CDR2 sequences are MNHEY and SMNVEV (reference sequence). Trimming pared 6 bases from V and 12 bases from J, leaving 15 bases between. The CDR3 covers 13 residues. The CDR3 loop reads CASRPPGKQPLHF. The CDR3 bases are TGTGCCAGCAGGCCCCCGGGTAAACAACCCCTCCACTTT.

This clonotype turned up a few times. The rearrangement uses TRBV20-1 and TRBJ1-2; no definite D call. This CDR3 contains 13 residues. The germline V gene has CDR1 DFQATT and CDR2 SNEGSKA (reference sequence). The ends were cut back, 1 base at V and 6 bases at J, with 12 bases in the middle. DNA of the CDR3: TGCAGTGCTAGAGCTCAGAACCGCCATGGCTACACCTTC. Protein sequence: CSARAQNRHGYTF.

The chain combines TRBV6-5 with TRBJ2-4; D not certain. The germline CDR1 and CDR2 sequences are MNHEY and SVGAGI. This CDR3 is 15 amino acids long. V lost 0 bases and J lost 5, with 11 bases in between. The CDR3 is CASSYSKGTENIQYF. CDR3 in DNA: TGTGCCAGCAGTTACTCGAAGGGTACGGAAAACATTCAGTACTTC.